One sample yielded the 28 T cell receptor beta chains listed below, sequenced in a study of blood T cell repertoires in COVID-19. Profiled with immunoSEQ multiplex PCR; TCRdb holds only in-frame clones, not every one. The data show under 200,000 clones, around 84% seen once. Sequencing was done on a sample of peripheral blood. These receptors all stem from a man aged 35 to 55 with acute or convalescent COVID-19.

The sample holds one count of this clone. The rearrangement joins TRBV20-1 to TRBJ1-1; no reliable D call. CDR3 length equals 11 residues. Trimming took 2 bases from V and 7 from J, leaving 8 bases between them. CDR1 DFQATT and CDR2 SNEGSKA come from the germline V gene (reference sequence). In DNA form, the CDR3 reads TGCAGTGCTAGAAGCGGACTTGAAGCTTTCTTT. Protein sequence: CSARSGLEAFF.

The chain's CDR3 is CASSPFRENTEAFF. CDR3 sequence (DNA): TGTGCCAGCTCACCATTTCGGGAGAACACTGAAGCTTTCTTT. This chain links TRBV18 with TRBJ1-1; D gene ambiguous. The CDR3 is 14 amino acids. Germline V gene data show CDR1 as KGHSH and CDR2 as LQKENI. Between the trimmed V and J ends, which lost 2 bases and 1 base, there was a span of 8 bases.

The chain links TRBV6-5 to TRBJ2-1, with 9 bases identical to TRBD2. The CDR3 runs to 15 residues. V shed 5 bases, J shed 0 bases, and the junction held 2 bases outside the gene matches. Looked up from germline, CDR1 is MNHEY and CDR2 is SVGAGI. The CDR3 is CASSLSGSSYNEQFF. As DNA, the CDR3 is TGTGCCAGCAGTCTTAGCGGGAGCTCCTACAATGAGCAGTTCTTC.

This clone was counted once. The chain joins TRBV7-9 to TRBJ1-4; TRBD1 might be the D (6 bases). Germline CDR1 is SEHNR and CDR2 is FQNEAQ (reference sequence). The CDR3 runs to 14 residues. V was cut by 5 bases and J by 8 bases, with 15 bases left in between. The DNA of the CDR3 is TGTGCCAGCAGCCAGACAGGACCTCTCGAAAAACTGTTTTTT. This encodes CASSQTGPLEKLFF.

The chain employs TRBV3-1 (or the pseudogene TRBV3-2) and TRBJ2-5, with 10 bases identical to TRBD2. The V gene's germline CDR1 is LGHDT and CDR2 YNNKEL (reference sequence). Unmatched junction bases numbered 3, after V lost 1 base and J lost 1 base. The CDR3 covers 16 residues. The chain's CDR3 is CASSQAVAGGQETQYF. CDR3 bases: TGTGCCAGCAGCCAAGCGGTAGCGGGGGGCCAAGAGACCCAGTACTTC.

This chain connects TRBV25-1 to TRBJ1-4, with D possibly matching TRBD1 (5 bases). Trimming removed 3 bases at V and 8 bases at J, with 16 bases between. Germline V gene sequence: CDR1 MGHDK, CDR2 SYGVNS. The length of the CDR3 is 15 residues. The CDR3: CASSDFSGGNEKLFF. The CDR3 region has the DNA TGTGCCAGCAGTGACTTTAGCGGGGGAAACGAAAAACTGTTTTTT.

This chain links TRBV13 with TRBJ1-1, with 8 bases that match TRBD1. Unmatched junction bases numbered 1, after V lost 1 base and J lost 3 bases. The CDR3 covers 14 residues. From germline, CDR1 is PRHDT and CDR2 FYEKMQ (reference sequence). DNA for the CDR3: TGTGCCAGCAGCTTAGCCAGGGGGCACACTGAAGCTTTCTTT. This codes for CASSLARGHTEAFF.

V and J are TRBV3-1 (or the pseudogene TRBV3-2) and TRBJ1-2; 12 bases are a match to TRBD1. Germline-derived CDR1 and CDR2 are LGHDT and YNNKEL (reference sequence). The CDR3 loop spans 17 amino acids. With 1 base clipped from V and 8 bases from J, the junction kept 11 bases outside the gene matches. The CDR3 loop is CASSQVSWGQGAQGYTF. The CDR3 nucleotides read TGTGCCAGCAGCCAAGTATCTTGGGGACAGGGGGCGCAGGGCTACACCTTC.

The chain couples TRBV5-1 to TRBJ1-4; maybe TRBD1 (5 bases). Germline values: CDR1 SGHRS, CDR2 YFSETQ. V lost 5 bases, J lost 5 bases, and 10 bases lay in between. The CDR3 is 13 residues long. Here the CDR3 DNA reads TGCGCCAGCAGAGACAGCCCGAATGAAAAACTGTTTTTT. Protein: CASRDSPNEKLFF.

This clone came up a few times. V usage is TRBV12-3 or TRBV12-4 and J usage is TRBJ2-7; 9 bases match TRBD1. Losses at the gene ends were 6 bases for V and 7 bases for J; bases not matched to a gene: 4. This CDR3 contains 12 residues. DNA for the CDR3: TGTGCCAGCAGAGGGACAGGGCGGGAGCAGTACTTC. Its protein product is CASRGTGREQYF.

The rearrangement joins TRBV19 to TRBJ2-7; 7 bases are a match to TRBD2. The CDR3 extends over 15 amino acids. V was pared by 3 bases and J by 5 bases, with 10 bases of the junction left unmatched. The V gene's germline CDR1 is LNHDA and CDR2 SQIVND (reference sequence). Here the CDR3 reads CASSMRQGGRHEQYF. CDR3 nucleotides: TGTGCCAGTAGTATGAGGCAGGGAGGGAGGCACGAGCAGTACTTC.

Only one count was recorded for this clone. The V gene is TRBV3-1 (or the pseudogene TRBV3-2), the J gene TRBJ1-6; tentatively, D is TRBD1 (5 bases). This CDR3 comprises 17 residues. V gave up 0 bases and J gave up 8 bases, with 17 bases separating them. Germline values: CDR1 LGHDT, CDR2 YNNKEL (reference sequence). CDR3 in DNA: TGTGCCAGCAGCCAAGATCCCCCGGGGGGAGGAGATTCACCCCTCCACTTT. It yields the protein CASSQDPPGGGDSPLHF.

V usage is TRBV15 and J usage is TRBJ1-1; D is possibly TRBD1 (5 bases). The ends were cut back, 1 base at V and 3 bases at J, with 12 bases in the middle. Germline V gene data show CDR1 as LNHNV and CDR2 as YYDKDF (reference sequence). The CDR3 covers 15 residues. The CDR3 region is CATSRALGGDTEAFF. CDR3 in DNA: TGTGCCACCAGCAGAGCATTAGGAGGGGACACTGAAGCTTTCTTT.

This clone was detected only once. The chain links TRBV6-5 to TRBJ2-2; 7 nucleotides agree with TRBD1. The CDR3 extends over 15 amino acids. V shed 7 bases, J shed 2 bases, and the junction held 7 bases outside the gene matches. CDR1 is MNHEY and CDR2 is SVGAGI in the germline V gene. CDR3 amino acids: CASNPRQGNTGELFF. DNA for the CDR3: TGTGCCAGCAACCCTAGACAGGGTAACACCGGGGAGCTGTTTTTT.

The chain is built from TRBV12-3 or TRBV12-4 and TRBJ1-1; D is uncertain. This CDR3 contains 13 residues. The V gene lost 4 bases and the J gene lost 1 base, with 7 bases spanning the gap. The CDR3 region is CASSYGQNTEAFF. The CDR3 DNA reads as TGTGCCAGCAGTTATGGCCAGAACACTGAAGCTTTCTTT.

The rearrangement uses TRBV14 and TRBJ1-1; tentative D call: TRBD1 (5 bases). The CDR3 runs to 14 residues. The germline V gene encodes CDR1 SGHDN and CDR2 FVKESK. The ends were cut back, 2 bases at V and 4 bases at J, with 11 bases in the middle. In nucleotides, the CDR3 is TGTGCCAGCAGCCAATACGGGGGAGGCACTGAAGCTTTCTTT. Amino acid sequence: CASSQYGGGTEAFF.

The chain has TRBV2 and TRBJ2-4; D gene ambiguous. The ends were cut back, 3 bases at V and 6 bases at J, with 9 bases in the middle. There are 13 residues in the CDR3. Germline CDR1 reads SNHLY; CDR2 reads FYNNEI. The CDR3, as DNA: TGTGCCAGCAGTGACGGTACGGGAAACATTCAGTACTTC. Translation gives CASSDGTGNIQYF.

The chain is built from TRBV29-1 and TRBJ2-1; weak D call: TRBD2 (6 bases). The CDR3 consists of 14 residues. Germline V gene sequence: CDR1 SQVTM, CDR2 ANQGSEA. V gave up 6 bases and J gave up 4 bases, with 16 bases separating them. CDR3 sequence (DNA): TGCAGCGTAGGAAGGCGGGGCCTATACAATGAGCAGTTCTTC. This gives the protein CSVGRRGLYNEQFF.

A few counts support this clone. The CDR3 DNA reads TGTGCCAGCAGTTTCCGACAGGTCCACGAGCAGTACTTC. The encoded protein is CASSFRQVHEQYF. The chain joins TRBV6-5 to TRBJ2-7; tentatively, D is TRBD1 (6 bases). Looked up from germline, CDR1 is MNHEY and CDR2 is SVGAGI. V dropped 4 bases and J dropped 5 bases, with 12 bases sitting between them. The CDR3 totals 13 residues.

The chain is built from TRBV7-3 and TRBJ2-3; D not resolved. Trimming shortened V by 4 bases and J by 4 bases, and 12 bases separated the two germline ends. The CDR3 extends over 14 amino acids. CDR1 and CDR2 (germline): SGHTA, FQGTGA. CDR3 amino acids: CASSSTGSPDTQYF. The DNA for the CDR3 is TGTGCCAGCAGCTCAACCGGGTCCCCAGATACGCAGTATTTT.

The sample holds one count of this clone. The chain combines TRBV9 with TRBJ2-1, with 9 bases matching TRBD2. The germline CDR1 and CDR2 sequences are SGDLS and YYNGEE. V gave up 3 bases and J gave up 0 bases; unmatched junction bases: 7. The CDR3 covers 17 residues. CDR3 amino acids: CASSGRTTSGSYNEQFF. The CDR3 region has the DNA TGTGCCAGCAGCGGGAGGACGACTAGCGGCTCCTACAATGAGCAGTTCTTC. Full variable domain (missing parts from reference TRBV9 and TRBJ2-1): DSGVTQTPKHLITATGQRVTLRCSPRSGDLSVYWYQQSLDQGLQFLIQYYNGEERAKGNILERFSAQQFPDLHSELNLSSLELGDSALYFCASSGRTTSGSYNEQFFGPGTRLTVL.

The chain couples TRBV9 to TRBJ1-3; 7 bases fit TRBD1. The CDR3 has 15 residues. Germline V gene sequence: CDR1 SGDLS, CDR2 YYNGEE. The trim removed 3 bases at V and 1 base at J, leaving 4 bases unmatched. The CDR3 protein is CASSATQGSGNTIYF. The CDR3 DNA reads TGTGCCAGCAGCGCAACACAGGGGTCTGGAAACACCATATATTTT.

V and J are TRBV5-1 and TRBJ2-7, with TRBD1 matching over 9 bases. CDR1 SGHRS and CDR2 YFSETQ come from the germline V gene. J lost 3 bases, V lost 3 bases, and 4 bases had no gene match. The CDR3 runs 14 residues. CDR3 bases: TGCGCCAGCAGCTCCGGGACAGGGTTCTACGAGCAGTACTTC. Protein sequence: CASSSGTGFYEQYF.

This chain connects TRBV10-2 to TRBJ2-2; weak D call: TRBD2 (5 bases). This CDR3 spans 16 amino acids. V was clipped by 0 bases and J by 5 bases, with 13 bases between them. Per germline, CDR1 WSHSY and CDR2 SAAADI. The CDR3 coding sequence is TGCGCCAGCAGTGAGTCGGGGAGAAGGGTGACCGGGGAGCTGTTTTTT. Translating it yields CASSESGRRVTGELFF.

CDR3 amino acids: CASTFWGQFLVGNSPLHF. The CDR3 DNA reads as TGTGCCAGCACCTTCTGGGGACAGTTTCTCGTTGGTAATTCACCCCTCCACTTT. This sequence joins TRBV27 and TRBJ1-6; 7 nucleotides line up with TRBD1. The CDR3 runs to 18 residues. Germline assignment: CDR1 MNHEY and CDR2 SMNVEV (reference sequence). V shed 7 bases, J shed 6 bases, and the junction held 18 bases outside the gene matches.

This clone was counted only a few times. This chain links TRBV9 with TRBJ1-2, with 7 bases lining up with TRBD1. The germline V gene encodes CDR1 SGDLS and CDR2 YYNGEE. The CDR3 contains 15 residues. J was trimmed by 7 bases and V by 4 bases; bases with no gene match: 13. CDR3 in amino acids: CASSRQAGQGVGYTF. As DNA, the CDR3 is TGTGCCAGCAGCCGACAAGCCGGGCAGGGGGTTGGCTACACCTTC.

This sequence joins TRBV7-2 and TRBJ2-3; 7 nucleotides match TRBD2. The CDR3 consists of 15 residues. Germline V gene lookup returns CDR1 SGHTA and CDR2 FQGNSA. V gave up 5 bases and J gave up 0 bases; unmatched junction bases: 5. The CDR3: CASSRDYLSTDTQYF. CDR3 DNA: TGTGCCAGCAGCCGGGACTATCTAAGCACAGATACGCAGTATTTT.

The chain links TRBV5-1 to TRBJ1-2, with D possibly being TRBD1 (6 bases). Looked up from germline, CDR1 is SGHRS and CDR2 is YFSETQ. This CDR3 region has 15 residues. V was trimmed by 2 bases and J by 8 bases, leaving 19 bases between them. The CDR3 sequence is CASSLSIGGLRGYTF. In nucleotides, the CDR3 is TGCGCCAGCAGCTTATCAATCGGGGGGCTCCGAGGCTACACCTTC.